One TCR beta chain is described in this entry. Its antigen is currently not known. No per-base quality is available; no much larger clone lies one base away. The protocol used for the library was RT-PCR. The sample was run on an Illumina HiSeq 2500. TCRdb itself trimmed the public reads at Q25 with fastp, ran MiXCR and retained productive beta chains. Records with the same CDR3 protein are collapsed into one entry carrying the most frequent genes and DNA. The sample profile shows a few hundred thousand distinct CDR3 sequences; 9% to 15% of them were found once. The ten top clones hold about 8% of the sample. Ends trimmed: V by 5 bases, J by 5 bases; bases unmatched to a gene: 6. The CDR3 numbers 15 residues from cysteine through phenylalanine. Only CDR3 DNA remains: 45 bases, in frame from the first base. The germline V gene gives CDR1 as ENHRY and CDR2 as SYGVKD. The record originates from a study of response to subunit inactivated influenza vaccine (dated by TCRdb to 2017 to 2018). The study in broad terms: The study used deep quantitative T cell receptor repertoire profiling to track responses to a trivalent subunit inactivated influenza vaccine.

What the authors observed across the whole study: The authors suggested that each seasonal influenza vaccination may recruit only a limited number of new T cells.

The V and J segments used are TRBV10-3 and TRBJ2-1; the central 10 bases match TRBD2. This specimen consisted of non-naive T cells sorted from PBMCs, obtained less than 15 days before vaccination. According to the study, the label for this sample's cell subset or site signals: memory T cell fraction. The receptor comes from a man in his fifties who received an inactivated influenza vaccine. Donor details come from another sample of the same person, matched by shared clones. The nucleotide sequence is given as TGTGCCATCAGTTTAGCGGGAGGTGGGAACAATGAGCAGTTCTTC. Translated, it gives CAISLAGGGNNEQFF.